This TCR beta chain was obtained from a study of OX40 agonist ivuxolimab in advanced cancers. Turning to the study itself: A male proportion of over 75% was recorded, with mean age approximately 60 years and range 23 to 79.

Data came from immunoSEQ multiplex PCR; TCRdb stores just in-frame clones and leaves some out. Of about 100,000 clones in the sample, 75% to 95% were seen once. Unmatched junction bases numbered 7, after V lost 0 bases and J lost 5 bases. The CDR3 runs 16 residues. Germline lookup yields CDR1 MNHEY and CDR2 SVGAGI. Systemic immunosuppression or autoimmune disease history was grounds to exclude patients. The V gene is TRBV6-5, the J gene TRBJ2-1, with 7 bases aligning to TRBD2. The clonotype originates from an adult with an advanced solid tumor such as melanoma, head and neck, liver or kidney cancer. Sequenced material: CD4+ or CD8+ T cells sorted from blood, taken in a trial of the OX40 agonist ivuxolimab. The CDR3 loop is CASSYSSGTTHNEQFF. The CDR3 nucleotides read TGTGCCAGCAGTTACTCAAGTGGGACTACCCACAATGAGCAGTTCTTC.